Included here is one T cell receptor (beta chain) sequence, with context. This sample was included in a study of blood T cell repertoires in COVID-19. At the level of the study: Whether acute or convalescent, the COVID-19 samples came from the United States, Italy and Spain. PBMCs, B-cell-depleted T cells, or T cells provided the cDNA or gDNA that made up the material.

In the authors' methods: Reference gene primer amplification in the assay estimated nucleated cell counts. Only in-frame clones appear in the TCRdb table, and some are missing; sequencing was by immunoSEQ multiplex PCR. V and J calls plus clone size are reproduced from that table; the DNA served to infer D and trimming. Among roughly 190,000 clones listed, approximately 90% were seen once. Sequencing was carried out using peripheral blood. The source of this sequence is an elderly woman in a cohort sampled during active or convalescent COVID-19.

CDR3 protein: CASSQVGTGVMNTEAFF. The CDR3 nucleotides read TGCGCCAGCAGCCAAGTAGGGACAGGAGTTATGAACACTGAAGCTTTCTTT. V usage is TRBV4-3 and J usage is TRBJ1-1; 8 nucleotides align to TRBD1. The CDR3 loop spans 17 amino acids. Germline V gene lookup returns CDR1 LGHNA and CDR2 YSLEER. Germline trimming cut 1 base from V and 0 bases from J; bases unmatched to any gene: 7.